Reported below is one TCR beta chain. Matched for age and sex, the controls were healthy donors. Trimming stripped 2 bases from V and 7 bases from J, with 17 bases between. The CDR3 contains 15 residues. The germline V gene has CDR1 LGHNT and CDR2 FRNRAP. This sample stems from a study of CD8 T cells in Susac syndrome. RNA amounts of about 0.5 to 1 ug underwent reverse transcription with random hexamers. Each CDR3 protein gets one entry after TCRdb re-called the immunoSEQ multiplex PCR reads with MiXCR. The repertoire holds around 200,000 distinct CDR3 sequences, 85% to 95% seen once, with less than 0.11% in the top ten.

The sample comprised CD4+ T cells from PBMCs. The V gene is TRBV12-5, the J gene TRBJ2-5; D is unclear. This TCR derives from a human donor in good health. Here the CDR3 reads CASGLLLAESGTQYF. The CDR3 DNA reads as TGTGCTAGTGGTTTGCTCCTGGCGGAGTCGGGGACCCAGTACTTC.